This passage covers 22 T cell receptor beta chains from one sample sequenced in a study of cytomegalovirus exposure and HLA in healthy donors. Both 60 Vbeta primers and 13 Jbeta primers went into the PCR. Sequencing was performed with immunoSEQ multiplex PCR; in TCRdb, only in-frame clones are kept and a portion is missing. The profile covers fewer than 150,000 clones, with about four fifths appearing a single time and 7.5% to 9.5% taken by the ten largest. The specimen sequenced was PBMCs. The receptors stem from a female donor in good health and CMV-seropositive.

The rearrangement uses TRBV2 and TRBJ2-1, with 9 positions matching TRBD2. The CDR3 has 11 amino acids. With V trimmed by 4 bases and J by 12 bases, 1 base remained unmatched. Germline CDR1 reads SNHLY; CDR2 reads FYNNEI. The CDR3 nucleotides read TGTGCCAGCAGTGGCGGGGGGGCGCAGTTCTTC. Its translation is CASSGGGAQFF.

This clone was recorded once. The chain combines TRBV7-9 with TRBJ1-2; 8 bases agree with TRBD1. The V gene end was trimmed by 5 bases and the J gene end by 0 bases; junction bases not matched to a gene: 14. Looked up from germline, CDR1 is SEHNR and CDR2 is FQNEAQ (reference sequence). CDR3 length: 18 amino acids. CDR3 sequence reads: CASSPRTGQLIANYGYTF. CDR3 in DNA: TGTGCCAGCAGCCCCCGGACAGGGCAATTAATAGCTAACTATGGCTACACCTTC.

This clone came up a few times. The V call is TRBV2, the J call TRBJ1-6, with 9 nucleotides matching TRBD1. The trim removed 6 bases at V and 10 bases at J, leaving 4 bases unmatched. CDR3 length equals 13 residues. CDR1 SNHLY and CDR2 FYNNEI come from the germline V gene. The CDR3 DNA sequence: TGTGCCAGCAGACGGGACAGGGAGTCACCCCTCCACTTT. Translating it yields CASRRDRESPLHF.

CDR3 coding DNA: TGTGCCAGCAGCTCTCCTATCCCAAACTATGGCTACACCTTC. Encoded protein: CASSSPIPNYGYTF. J is TRBJ1-2 and V is TRBV14; D is unclear. The length of the CDR3 is 14 residues. From germline, CDR1 is SGHDN and CDR2 FVKESK. Trimming cost V 5 bases and J 2 bases, with 12 bases left between them.

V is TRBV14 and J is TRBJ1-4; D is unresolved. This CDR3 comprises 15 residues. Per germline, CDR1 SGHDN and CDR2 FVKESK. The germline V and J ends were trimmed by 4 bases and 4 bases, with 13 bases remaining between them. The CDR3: CASSLTLAVNEKLFF. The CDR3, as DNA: TGTGCCAGCAGCCTAACGCTGGCCGTTAATGAAAAACTGTTTTTT.

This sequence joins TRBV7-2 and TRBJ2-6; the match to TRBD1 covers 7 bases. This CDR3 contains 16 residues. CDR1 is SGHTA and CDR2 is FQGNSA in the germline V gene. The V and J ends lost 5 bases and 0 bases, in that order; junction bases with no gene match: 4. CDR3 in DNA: TGTGCCAGCAGCCCCTGGACAGGCTCTGGGGCCAACGTCCTGACTTTC. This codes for CASSPWTGSGANVLTF.

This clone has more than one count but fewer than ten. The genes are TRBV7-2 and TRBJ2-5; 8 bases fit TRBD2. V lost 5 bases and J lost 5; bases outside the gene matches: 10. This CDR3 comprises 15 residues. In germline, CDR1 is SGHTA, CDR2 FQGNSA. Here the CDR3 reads CASSPGRGAQETQYF. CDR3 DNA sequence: TGTGCCAGCAGCCCTGGGCGGGGGGCTCAGGAGACCCAGTACTTC.

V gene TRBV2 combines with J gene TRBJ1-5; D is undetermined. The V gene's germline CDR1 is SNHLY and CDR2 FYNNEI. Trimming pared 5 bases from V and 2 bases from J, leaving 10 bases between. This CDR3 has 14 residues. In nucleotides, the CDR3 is TGTGCCAGCAGTCCCCGGGGTGGCAATCAGCCCCAGCATTTT. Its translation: CASSPRGGNQPQHF.

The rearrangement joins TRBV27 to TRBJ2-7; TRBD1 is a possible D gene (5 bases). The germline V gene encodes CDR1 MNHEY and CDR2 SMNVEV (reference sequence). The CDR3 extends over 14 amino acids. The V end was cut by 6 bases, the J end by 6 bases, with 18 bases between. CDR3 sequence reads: CASSRFQGKGEQYF. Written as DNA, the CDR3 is TGTGCCAGCAGCCGCTTTCAGGGAAAAGGCGAGCAGTACTTC.

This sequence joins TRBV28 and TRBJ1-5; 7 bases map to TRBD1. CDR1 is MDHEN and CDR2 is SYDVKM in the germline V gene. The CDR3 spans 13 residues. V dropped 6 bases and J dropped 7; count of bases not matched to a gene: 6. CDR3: CASRSDRIQPQHF. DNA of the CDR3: TGTGCCAGCAGGTCGGACAGGATCCAGCCCCAGCATTTT.

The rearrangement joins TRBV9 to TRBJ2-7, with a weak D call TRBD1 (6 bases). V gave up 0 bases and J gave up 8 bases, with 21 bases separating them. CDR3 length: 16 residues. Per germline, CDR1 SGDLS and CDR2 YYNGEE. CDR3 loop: CASSVAGSTGTSKQYF. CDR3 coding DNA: TGTGCCAGCAGCGTAGCGGGATCGACAGGAACTTCAAAGCAGTACTTC.

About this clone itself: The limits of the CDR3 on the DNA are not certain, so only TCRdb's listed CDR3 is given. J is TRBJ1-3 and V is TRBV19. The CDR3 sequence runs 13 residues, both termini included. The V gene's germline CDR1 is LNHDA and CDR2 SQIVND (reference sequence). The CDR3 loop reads CASTSGGLNTIYF.

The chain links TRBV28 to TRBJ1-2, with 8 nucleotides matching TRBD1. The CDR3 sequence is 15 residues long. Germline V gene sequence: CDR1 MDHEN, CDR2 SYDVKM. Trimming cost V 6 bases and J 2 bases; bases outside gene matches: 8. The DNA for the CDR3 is TGTGCCAGCAGCCCCGGACAGGGTCCCAACTATGGCTACACCTTC. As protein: CASSPGQGPNYGYTF.

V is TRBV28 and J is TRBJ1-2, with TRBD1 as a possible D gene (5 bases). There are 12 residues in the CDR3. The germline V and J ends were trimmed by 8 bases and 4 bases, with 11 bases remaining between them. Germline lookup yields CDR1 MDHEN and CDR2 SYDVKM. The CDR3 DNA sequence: TGTGCCAGCGCCAGGGCGCGCTATGGCTACACCTTC. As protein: CASARARYGYTF.

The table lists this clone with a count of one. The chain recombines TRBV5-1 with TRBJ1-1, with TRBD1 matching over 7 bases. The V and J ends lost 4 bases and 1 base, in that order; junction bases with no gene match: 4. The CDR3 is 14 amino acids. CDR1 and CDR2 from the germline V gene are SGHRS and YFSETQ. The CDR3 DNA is TGCGCCAGCAGCGGGCAGGGGGGGAACACTGAAGCTTTCTTT. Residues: CASSGQGGNTEAFF.

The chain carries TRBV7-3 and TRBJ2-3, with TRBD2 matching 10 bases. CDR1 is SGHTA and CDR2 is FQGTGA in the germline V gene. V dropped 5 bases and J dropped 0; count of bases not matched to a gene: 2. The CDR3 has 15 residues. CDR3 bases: TGTGCCAGCAGCCGAGCGGGGGGGAGCACAGATACGCAGTATTTT. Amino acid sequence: CASSRAGGSTDTQYF.

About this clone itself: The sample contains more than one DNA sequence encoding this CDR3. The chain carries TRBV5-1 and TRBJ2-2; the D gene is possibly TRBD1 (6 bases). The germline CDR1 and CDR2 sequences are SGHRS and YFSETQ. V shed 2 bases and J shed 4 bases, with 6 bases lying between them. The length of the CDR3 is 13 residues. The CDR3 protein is CASSLQGTGELFF. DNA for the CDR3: TGCGCCAGCAGCTTACAGGGCACCGGGGAGCTGTTTTTT.

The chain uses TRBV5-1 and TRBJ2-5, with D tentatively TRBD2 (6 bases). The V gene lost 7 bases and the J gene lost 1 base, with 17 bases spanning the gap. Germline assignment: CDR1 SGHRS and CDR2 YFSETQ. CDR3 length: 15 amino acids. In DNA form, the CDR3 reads TGCGCCAGCCTGCCTGGTAGAGCGGGCCAAGAGACCCAGTACTTC. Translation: CASLPGRAGQETQYF.

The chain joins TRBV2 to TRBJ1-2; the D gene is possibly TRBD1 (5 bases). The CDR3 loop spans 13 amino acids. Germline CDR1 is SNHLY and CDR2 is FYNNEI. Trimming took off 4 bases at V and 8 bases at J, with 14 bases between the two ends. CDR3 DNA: TGTGCCAGCAGTGGACAGTGGCGTAGGGGCTACACCTTC. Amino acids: CASSGQWRRGYTF.

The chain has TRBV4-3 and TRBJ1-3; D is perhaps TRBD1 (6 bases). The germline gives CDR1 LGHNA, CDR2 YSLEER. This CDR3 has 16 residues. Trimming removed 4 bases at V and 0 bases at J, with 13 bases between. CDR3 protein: CASSRGTSDSGNTIYF. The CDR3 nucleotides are TGCGCCAGCAGCCGAGGGACATCCGACTCTGGAAACACCATATATTTT.

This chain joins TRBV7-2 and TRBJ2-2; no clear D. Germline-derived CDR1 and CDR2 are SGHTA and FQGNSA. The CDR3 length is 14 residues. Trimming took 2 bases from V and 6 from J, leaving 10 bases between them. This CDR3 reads CASSLWAQAGELFF. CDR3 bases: TGTGCCAGCAGCTTATGGGCGCAGGCCGGGGAGCTGTTTTTT.

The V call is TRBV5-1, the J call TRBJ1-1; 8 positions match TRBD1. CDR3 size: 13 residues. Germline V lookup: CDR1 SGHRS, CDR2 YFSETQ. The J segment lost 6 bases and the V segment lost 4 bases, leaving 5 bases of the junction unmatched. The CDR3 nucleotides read TGCGCCAGCAGCAAACAGGGGGGGGCTGAAGCTTTCTTT. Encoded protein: CASSKQGGAEAFF.